This TCR beta chain was retrieved from a study of cytomegalovirus exposure and HLA in healthy donors. The study ran its PCR with 60 Vbeta and 13 Jbeta primers. Only in-frame clones appear in the TCRdb table, and some are missing; sequencing was by immunoSEQ multiplex PCR. The data contain about 89,000 clones, about 72% of them seen just once; the ten biggest clones take up approximately 2.3%. Likely unrecorded immune exposures existed in these nominally healthy donors. This CDR3 is built from 14 residues. Between the trimmed V and J ends, which lost 9 bases and 4 bases, there was a span of 16 bases. Germline values: CDR1 LNHNV, CDR2 YYDKDF (reference sequence).

The clonotype originates from a man younger than 45 in good health and CMV-seronegative. Material: PBMCs. The chain links TRBV15 to TRBJ1-5; possibly TRBD1 for D (6 bases). The CDR3 sequence: CATEEGHFNQPQHF. For the CDR3, the DNA is TGTGCCACGGAAGAGGGACATTTTAATCAGCCCCAGCATTTT.